This T cell receptor (beta chain) was captured in a study of cytomegalovirus exposure and HLA in healthy donors. Findings of the study overall: First-cohort TCR clusters were later found to tend to co-occur in the 120 or so validation repertoires. The study flagged approximately 180 TCR beta chains as cytomegalovirus-associated.

Comment on this clone: Its antigen is currently unknown.

Data came from immunoSEQ multiplex PCR; TCRdb stores just in-frame clones and leaves some out. The repertoire holds over 200,000 clones, with around 90% as singletons. Separation from the approximately 720-subject first cohort characterized the roughly 120-subject validation cohort, to which the donors belonged. This CDR3 region has 16 residues. Per the germline V gene, CDR1 is SNHLY and CDR2 is FYNNEI. Trimming at V came to 4 bases and at J to 8 bases, leaving 11 bases not matched to a gene. The TCR was taken from a woman in her late teens or twenties in good health and CMV-seronegative. The sequenced sample consisted of PBMCs. V and J are TRBV2 and TRBJ2-2, with 9 positions matching TRBD2. The CDR3 nucleotides read TGTGCCAGCAGTGTTATCGGCGGGAGGGCCTCGGGGGAGCTGTTTTTT. It specifies CASSVIGGRASGELFF.